A selection of T cell receptor beta chains follows, all from one sample in a study of CD8 T cells in ankylosing spondylitis. In TCRdb, the 5' RACE reads were re-called with MiXCR into one record per CDR3 protein. The repertoire has about 30,000 distinct CDR3 sequences, under 40% of them found once; the top ten carry 45% to 55%. Sequences were obtained from synovial fluid, either unsorted or a sorted T cell fraction (not recorded which). The receptor source for this set is a male donor with ankylosing spondylitis. Both conserved end residues are part of each CDR3. Each record gives: V gene, D gene, clone size, J gene, CDR3 protein, CDR3 DNA. The D gene is left open where the match is weak. Clone sizes are given selectively: once, few, many, or a class where the clone is expanded.

TRBV21-1	.	.	TRBJ2-3	CASSKGGSGRGADTQYF	TGTGCCAGCAGCAAAGGTGGTAGCGGGAGGGGAGCAGATACGCAGTATTTT
TRBV30	.	few	TRBJ2-1	CAWSTDNEQFF	TGTGCCTGGAGTACGGACAATGAGCAGTTCTTC
TRBV28	TRBD1	many	TRBJ1-1	CASSIGTVRNTEAFF	TGTGCCAGCAGTATCGGGACAGTTAGGAACACTGAAGCTTTCTTT
TRBV10-3	TRBD1	many	TRBJ1-1	CAITPENRGNTEAFF	TGTGCCATCACCCCAGAGAACAGGGGGAACACTGAAGCTTTCTTT
TRBV19	.	.	TRBJ2-3	CASSISGGGHTQYF	TGTGCCAGTAGTATTTCAGGAGGGGGCCATACGCAGTATTTT
TRBV24-1	TRBD2	few	TRBJ2-1	CATSDLVQAGGRGNEQFF	TGTGCCACCAGTGATTTGGTGCAGGCTGGCGGGAGAGGGAATGAGCAGTTCTTC
TRBV15	.	few	TRBJ2-3	CATSRRADTQYF	TGTGCCACCAGCAGGAGGGCAGATACGCAGTATTTT
TRBV29-1	.	.	TRBJ1-1	CSVVRRGTEAFF	TGCAGCGTTGTTCGGAGGGGCACTGAAGCTTTCTTT
TRBV27	TRBD1	.	TRBJ1-2	CASSLEGANYGYTF	TGTGCCAGCAGTTTAGAGGGGGCCAACTATGGCTACACCTTC
TRBV13	TRBD1	many	TRBJ1-3	CASSLEGGDSSGNTIYF	TGTGCCAGCAGCTTAGAAGGAGGGGACAGCTCTGGAAACACCATATATTTT
TRBV5-5	TRBD2	medium-sized	TRBJ2-2	CASSLGLAGGPNTGELFF	TGTGCCAGCAGCTTAGGGCTAGCGGGAGGGCCGAACACCGGGGAGCTGTTTTTT
TRBV7-9	.	.	TRBJ2-2	CASSFPLGDYTGELFF	TGTGCCAGCAGTTTCCCCCTCGGCGATTACACCGGGGAGCTGTTTTTT
TRBV27	.	.	TRBJ2-1	CASSWGISEQFF	TGTGCCAGCAGTTGGGGAATAAGTGAGCAGTTCTTC
TRBV2	.	.	TRBJ1-5	CASSGQGSNQPQHF	TGTGCCAGCAGTGGGCAGGGTAGCAATCAGCCCCAGCATTTT
TRBV6-1	.	few	TRBJ1-3	CASSEWASSGNTIYF	TGTGCCAGCAGTGAATGGGCGTCCTCTGGAAACACCATATATTTT
TRBV11-2	.	.	TRBJ2-1	CASSLTEGLSRNEQFF	TGTGCCAGCAGCTTGACAGAGGGACTTTCTAGAAATGAGCAGTTCTTC
TRBV5-5	.	.	TRBJ2-1	CASSLLPDEQFF	TGTGCCAGCAGCTTGCTCCCGGATGAGCAGTTCTTC
TRBV21-1	.	few	TRBJ2-3	CASSNGSRSSGRGRDTQYF	TGTGCCAGCAGCAATGGCTCTAGATCTAGCGGGAGGGGCAGAGATACGCAGTATTTT
TRBV28	TRBD1	.	TRBJ1-1	CASSLRDRGLEAFF	TGTGCCAGCAGTCTACGGGACAGGGGGCTTGAAGCTTTCTTT
TRBV12-3/TRBV12-4	.	few	TRBJ1-5	CASRRKDQPQHF	TGTGCCAGCAGACGAAAGGATCAGCCCCAGCATTTT
TRBV6-1	.	.	TRBJ1-2	CASSEQGPKDYGYTF	TGTGCCAGCAGTGAACAGGGTCCCAAGGACTATGGCTACACCTTC
TRBV29-1	TRBD2	few	TRBJ2-7	CSVGLLGGTSISEQYF	TGCAGCGTTGGCCTCTTGGGCGGGACTAGCATAAGCGAGCAGTACTTC
TRBV9	TRBD2	.	TRBJ2-1	CASSPSPGLAVPYNEQFF	TGTGCCAGCAGCCCATCCCCCGGGCTAGCGGTTCCCTACAATGAGCAGTTCTTC
TRBV7-8	.	many	TRBJ1-5	CASSLRGSNQPQHF	TGTGCCAGCAGCTTACGAGGTAGCAATCAGCCCCAGCATTTT
TRBV2	TRBD2	.	TRBJ2-3	CASSDVAGRLDTQYF	TGTGCCAGCAGTGACGTAGCGGGAAGGTTGGATACGCAGTATTTT
TRBV20-1	.	.	TRBJ2-1	CSATSTRMLGNEQFF	TGCAGTGCCACTTCGACGCGAATGCTGGGCAATGAGCAGTTCTTC
TRBV5-4	.	few	TRBJ1-2	CASSLDRASGSYTF	TGTGCCAGCAGCTTGGACAGGGCCTCCGGAAGCTACACCTTC